This is a list of T cell receptor beta chains from one sample in a study of T cell responses to AZD1222 COVID-19 vaccine. Using immunoSEQ multiplex PCR, the repertoire was profiled, and TCRdb retains in-frame clones only, with some absent. The top ten hold 7.1% of the sample, which has some 100,000 clones, around 89% seen once. Sequencing used peripheral blood, obtained 28 days after the second AZD1222 dose. Receptors were obtained from an adult who received the AZD1222 COVID-19 vaccine. Each CDR3 is given with its conserved first and last residue. A D gene is named only where the DNA matches it firmly. Clone size, where shown, is once, few, many, or a class for clones that have expanded.

12	.	TRBJ1-2	TRBV28	.	TGTGCCAGCAGTTTATTCAGCGATGGCTACACCTTC	CASSLFSDGYTF
14	.	TRBJ1-6	TRBV7-8	.	TGTGCCAGCAGTCAGGGAGGAATTAATTCACCCCTCCACTTT	CASSQGGINSPLHF
12	once	TRBJ2-7	TRBV6-5	.	TGTGCCACCGGGGGCGGGCCCTACGAGCAGTACTTC	CATGGGPYEQYF
12	once	TRBJ2-7	TRBV5-4	.	TGTGCCAGCAGCTCGACATCTCCAGAGCAGTACTTC	CASSSTSPEQYF
10	.	TRBJ1-2	TRBV9	.	TGTGCCAGCAGCGGAGGAGGCTACACCTTC	CASSGGGYTF
14	.	TRBJ1-6	TRBV19	.	TGTGCCAGTAGCGCGGGCAGGGGAGGTTCACCCCTCCACTTT	CASSAGRGGSPLHF
11	once	TRBJ2-7	TRBV11-3	TRBD2	TGTGCCAGCAGCTTCGGGAGGGGGCAGTACTTC	CASSFGRGQYF
15	.	TRBJ2-1	TRBV5-4	TRBD2	TGTGCCAGCAGCCCGGGAGGAGCGGGATACAATGAGCAGTTCTTC	CASSPGGAGYNEQFF
17	.	TRBJ1-3	TRBV4-3	.	TGCGCCAGCAGCCAAGGCCGGGGCCTAAGCTCTGGAAACACCATATATTTT	CASSQGRGLSSGNTIYF
17	.	TRBJ1-5	TRBV24-1	.	TGTGCCACCAGTGATCAACCATCCGGGGAGCGCAATCAGCCCCAGCATTTT	CATSDQPSGERNQPQHF
17	.	TRBJ2-7	TRBV29-1	TRBD1	TGCAGCGTTGAAGTCCGGGACAGCCAAGACTCAACCTACGAGCAGTACTTC	CSVEVRDSQDSTYEQYF
16	.	TRBJ1-4	TRBV11-2	TRBD1	TGTGCCAGCAGCTTAGGGGACAGGCTTAGAGGTGAAAAACTGTTTTTT	CASSLGDRLRGEKLFF
15	.	TRBJ2-7	TRBV3-1/TRBV3-2	.	TGTGCCAGCAGCACGCCCACGCACAAGCCCTACGAGCAGTACTTC	CASSTPTHKPYEQYF
15	.	TRBJ1-4	TRBV5-6	.	TGTGCCAGCAGCCGTCTTCATAATTCGGGTGAAAAACTGTTTTTT	CASSRLHNSGEKLFF
16	.	TRBJ1-4	TRBV27	TRBD1	TGTGCCAGCAGTTTCTGGACAGGGGGCCCCGGGGAAAAACTGTTTTTT	CASSFWTGGPGEKLFF
15	.	TRBJ1-2	TRBV25-1	.	TGTGCCAGCAGTGAATATGGGCGGGGGCAGGATGGCTACACCTTC	CASSEYGRGQDGYTF
15	once	TRBJ1-6	TRBV27	.	TGTGCCAGCAGACCACAGGGTTCCTATAATTCACCCCTCCACTTT	CASRPQGSYNSPLHF
15	.	TRBJ2-3	TRBV7-3	.	TGTGCCAGCAGCTTAATGGCTAGTTCCACAGATACGCAGTATTTT	CASSLMASSTDTQYF
13	.	TRBJ2-7	TRBV30	.	TGTGCCTGGAGTGTACAGTCGGAGTCAGTGCAGTACTTC	CAWSVQSESVQYF
13	.	TRBJ2-1	TRBV20-1	.	TGCAGTGCTAGTATTACCGGGGGCAATGAGCAGTTCTTC	CSASITGGNEQFF
14	.	TRBJ2-5	TRBV30	.	TGTGCCTGGAGTGTACAGGCAGGTGCGGGGACCCAGTACTTC	CAWSVQAGAGTQYF
14	.	TRBJ1-2	TRBV4-1	.	TGCGCCAGCAGCCAAGTGGGCCGAAGGGATGGCTACACCTTC	CASSQVGRRDGYTF
16	.	TRBJ1-1	TRBV7-2	TRBD1	TGTGCCAGCAGCCCGAGGACAGGGGGCGCAGGGACTGAAGCTTTCTTT	CASSPRTGGAGTEAFF
16	.	TRBJ1-5	TRBV21-1	.	TGTGCCAGCAGTAAAATGTACGTCGACGTCAATCAGCCCCAGCATTTT	CASSKMYVDVNQPQHF
14	.	TRBJ1-5	TRBV29-1	TRBD1	TGCAGCGTTGACATTACAGGGGGCGGTCAGCCCCAGCATTTT	CSVDITGGGQPQHF
14	.	TRBJ2-2	TRBV7-9	TRBD1	TGTGCCAGCAGCTTGACAGGGGCCAGCGGGGAGCTGTTTTTT	CASSLTGASGELFF
15	.	TRBJ1-4	TRBV6-5	TRBD1	TGTGCCAGCAGTTACTCCGGACAGGGAGCTGAAAAACTGTTTTTT	CASSYSGQGAEKLFF
13	.	TRBJ2-7	TRBV2	TRBD1	TGTGCCAGCATCCCGACAGGGCCCTACGAGCAGTACTTC	CASIPTGPYEQYF
12	.	TRBJ2-7	TRBV10-1	.	TGCGCCAGCCCCGGCCAGACCTACGAGCAGTACTTC	CASPGQTYEQYF
15	.	TRBJ2-7	TRBV10-3	.	TGTGCCATCAGTGTGGGGGCAGGCCAAGACCACGAGCAGTACTTC	CAISVGAGQDHEQYF
13	few	TRBJ2-3	TRBV29-1	TRBD2	TGCAGCGTTGCGGGCGGGAGGACAGATACGCAGTATTTT	CSVAGGRTDTQYF
14	.	TRBJ2-7	TRBV11-3	.	TGTGCCAGCAGCCCGGGAAGGTCCAGCTACGAGCAGTACTTC	CASSPGRSSYEQYF
15	.	TRBJ2-7	TRBV19	TRBD2	TGTGCCAGTAGTAGGGGTAGCGGGAGCTCCTACGAGCAGTACTTC	CASSRGSGSSYEQYF
15	.	TRBJ2-5	TRBV7-8	TRBD2	TGTGCCAGCAGCAGAAGCGGGGGGGAGAGGAAGACCCAGTACTTC	CASSRSGGERKTQYF
13	.	TRBJ2-7	TRBV29-1	.	TGCAGCGTTGAAGATCCTGTTTCCTACGAGCAGTACTTC	CSVEDPVSYEQYF
21	.	TRBJ2-2	TRBV6-4	.	TGTGCCAGCAGTGACGGTGGTCCCTCTGGATGGGCTCTCTCGAACACCGGGGAGCTGTTTTTT	CASSDGGPSGWALSNTGELFF
16	.	TRBJ2-3	TRBV4-2	TRBD2	TGTGCCAGCAGCCAAGGAGCGGGGGTCGGAACAGATACGCAGTATTTT	CASSQGAGVGTDTQYF
14	.	TRBJ1-2	TRBV30	.	TGTGCCTGGGTCCCTCCCCCCCGACGCTATGGCTACACCTTC	CAWVPPPRRYGYTF
14	.	TRBJ1-1	TRBV30	.	TGTGCCTCCCGCGGTCCGGGGCTTGCCACTGAAGCTTTCTTT	CASRGPGLATEAFF
15	.	TRBJ2-7	TRBV9	.	TGTGCCAGCAGCGCGACCCCGGACAGCTCCTACGAGCAGTACTTC	CASSATPDSSYEQYF
15	.	TRBJ2-1	TRBV9	.	TGTGCCAGCAGCGTGAGGGCCTCACGGTACAATGAGCAGTTCTTC	CASSVRASRYNEQFF